Shown below are 5 T cell receptor beta chains from a single sample sequenced in a study of early T cells in non-severe SARS-CoV-2 infection. TCRdb fed the 5' RACE reads into MiXCR, producing one record per CDR3 protein. The sample records roughly 75,000 distinct CDR3 sequences, over 9% being singletons. Sample: whole blood. Receptor source: an adult who was a healthcare worker with PCR-confirmed SARS-CoV-2 infection or an uninfected control (not recorded which).

The J gene is TRBJ1-6, the V gene TRBV27; tentatively, D is TRBD1 (5 bases). V lost 6 bases and J 2 bases, leaving 14 bases between the germline ends. The germline gives CDR1 MNHEY, CDR2 SMNVEV (reference sequence). The CDR3 is made up of 16 amino acids. The DNA of the CDR3 is TGTGCCAGCAGACCCCTTTTGACAGCCTATAATTCACCCCTCCACTTT. Amino acids: CASRPLLTAYNSPLHF.

This clonotype was seen at least ten times. The CDR3 is CSATLVYEQFF. The CDR3 DNA sequence: TGCAGTGCCACCCTAGTCTACGAGCAGTTCTTC. This sequence joins TRBV20-1 and TRBJ2-1; D gene unclear. V shed 6 bases and J shed 10 bases, with 13 bases lying between them. CDR1 and CDR2 (germline): DFQATT, SNEGSKA (reference sequence). This CDR3 region has 11 residues.

A few counts support this clonotype. The chain combines TRBV28 with TRBJ1-3, with unresolved D. CDR1 MDHEN and CDR2 SYDVKM come from the germline V gene. The germline V and J ends were trimmed by 5 bases and 2 bases, with 10 bases remaining between them. The CDR3 is 14 residues long. CDR3 in DNA: TGTGCCAGCAGTGAACCCCGGACTGGAAACACCATATATTTT. Residues: CASSEPRTGNTIYF.

This clonotype was counted between two and nine times. V is TRBV12-3 or TRBV12-4 and J is TRBJ2-3; D perhaps matches TRBD2 (6 bases). The V end lost 1 base, the J end lost 1 base, and 27 bases lay between the germline ends. This CDR3 region has 21 residues. The CDR3 spells CASSLGSRGGEASYGTDTQYF. CDR3 sequence (DNA): TGTGCCAGCAGTTTAGGTAGCCGGGGAGGTGAGGCCTCCTATGGCACAGATACGCAGTATTTT.

This clonotype was observed at least ten times. The CDR3: CASSEASGGYNEQFF. The CDR3 nucleotides are TGTGCCAGCAGTGAAGCTAGCGGGGGGTACAATGAGCAGTTCTTC. The chain is built from TRBV6-1 and TRBJ2-1, with TRBD2 matching 10 bases. The ends lost 0 bases at V and 4 bases at J; junction bases unmatched: 0. The germline V gene encodes CDR1 MNHNS and CDR2 SASEGT. The CDR3 totals 15 residues.